This passage covers 5 T cell receptor beta chains from one sample sequenced in a study of blood T cell repertoires in COVID-19. Data came from immunoSEQ multiplex PCR; TCRdb stores just in-frame clones and leaves some out. This table holds 250,000 or so clones, around 86% found once. The sample taken for sequencing was peripheral blood. The receptors come from a man aged 25 to 40 who had recovered from COVID-19.

This rearrangement joins TRBV5-5 to TRBJ2-5, with TRBD2 matching 12 bases. The V gene end was trimmed by 4 bases and the J gene end by 3 bases; junction bases not matched to a gene: 7. Germline lookup yields CDR1 SGHKS and CDR2 YYEKEE (reference sequence). CDR3 length: 16 amino acids. The CDR3 spells CASSATSGGLKETQYF. For the CDR3, the DNA is TGTGCCAGCAGCGCGACTAGCGGGGGCCTAAAAGAGACCCAGTACTTC.

The chain's CDR3 is CASSFGTVENGYTF. For the CDR3, the DNA is TGCGCCAGCAGCTTTGGGACAGTGGAAAATGGCTACACCTTC. V usage is TRBV5-1 and J usage is TRBJ1-2; the match to TRBD1 covers 7 bases. CDR3 length equals 14 residues. The V gene end was trimmed by 2 bases and the J gene end by 6 bases; junction bases not matched to a gene: 7. Germline V gene data show CDR1 as SGHRS and CDR2 as YFSETQ.

This chain uses TRBV9 with TRBJ2-7; TRBD2 matches at 7 bases. The V gene end was trimmed by 4 bases and the J gene end by 6 bases; junction bases not matched to a gene: 13. The CDR3 contains 15 residues. Germline CDR1 is SGDLS and CDR2 is YYNGEE. The CDR3 region has the DNA TGTGCCAGCAGCATAGGCCGGGACTATAGGGGCGAGCAGTACTTC. Its translation: CASSIGRDYRGEQYF.

Comment on this clone: The same CDR3 arises from other DNA sequences in this sample as well. The CDR3 sequence is CASRGGENEKLFF. DNA of the CDR3: TGTGCCAGCAGAGGGGGGGAGAATGAAAAACTGTTTTTT. This chain links TRBV5-4 with TRBJ1-4, with D perhaps matching TRBD1 (6 bases). Germline V CDR1 and CDR2: SGHNT, YYREEE (reference sequence). The length of the CDR3 is 13 residues. The V end was cut by 5 bases, the J end by 5 bases, with 10 bases between.

This chain links TRBV5-1 with TRBJ1-1, with D maybe TRBD1 (6 bases). Germline loops: CDR1 SGHRS, CDR2 YFSETQ. Trimming left V 0 bases short and J 5 bases short, with 17 bases between. This CDR3 is built from 16 residues. CDR3 coding DNA: TGCGCCAGCAGCTTGGTGGTCAGGGCCCAGGGGACTGAAGCTTTCTTT. Amino acid sequence: CASSLVVRAQGTEAFF.